This is a list of T cell receptor beta chains from one sample in a study of cytomegalovirus exposure and HLA in healthy donors. This table comes from immunoSEQ multiplex PCR, and its TCRdb copy is limited to in-frame clones, with some not included. The sample shows about 120,000 clones, roughly 78% of them seen only once. Sequencing input: PBMCs. These receptor sequences come from a young man in good health and CMV-seropositive. The CDR3 runs from the conserved cysteine through the conserved F or W. Each record gives: J gene, clone size, V gene, D gene, CDR3 DNA, CDR3 protein. D genes are given only for firm matches. A clone size is listed for some rows: how often the clone was seen (once, few, many), or a class if it is expanded.

>TRBJ1-1|NA|TRBV5-1|NA
TGCGCCAGCAGCTTGGACCAGGGGCGGGCTGAAGCTTTCTTT
CASSLDQGRAEAFF
>TRBJ1-2|few|TRBV6-5|TRBD1
TGTGCCAGCAGTCGCACGGGACAGAACTATGGCTACACCTTC
CASSRTGQNYGYTF
>TRBJ1-1|NA|TRBV5-6|TRBD1
TGTGCCAGCAGCTTGCTTCAGGGGGGAAACACTGAAGCTTTCTTT
CASSLLQGGNTEAFF
>TRBJ2-7|NA|TRBV4-1|TRBD1
TGCGCCAGCAGCCAAGATCTAACAGGGGATTACTACGAGCAGTACTTC
CASSQDLTGDYYEQYF
>TRBJ1-1|NA|TRBV10-3|NA
TGTGCCATCAGCCTTACCGACAGGAACACTGAAGCTTTCTTT
CAISLTDRNTEAFF
>TRBJ1-5|NA|TRBV15|NA
TGTGCCACCAGCATGGGACGGGAGCAAAGGCCCCAGCATTTT
CATSMGREQRPQHF
>TRBJ1-2|NA|TRBV15|TRBD1
TGTGCCACCAGCAGAGATCACAGGGGGCTCAGCTATGGCTACACCTTC
CATSRDHRGLSYGYTF
>TRBJ1-5|NA|TRBV2|NA
TGTGCCAGCCGTCTAGGGGATAATAGCAATCAGCCCCAGCATTTT
CASRLGDNSNQPQHF
>TRBJ1-1|NA|TRBV5-1|NA
TGCGCCAGCAACCCCAGGGGTAAGGACACTGAAGCTTTCTTT
CASNPRGKDTEAFF
>TRBJ2-5|NA|TRBV5-8|TRBD1
TGTGCCAGCAGCTTTACGGACAGGAAAGAGACCCAGTACTTC
CASSFTDRKETQYF
>TRBJ1-1|NA|TRBV18|NA
TGTGCCAGCTCACCCGGGGCGGAGGGTGAAGCTTTCTTT
CASSPGAEGEAFF
>TRBJ2-3|NA|TRBV4-2|TRBD2
TGTGCCAGCAGCCAAGTTTTGCGGGGGGAATCGATGATTAGCACAGATACGCAGTATTTT
CASSQVLRGESMISTDTQYF
>TRBJ2-7|NA|TRBV5-1|TRBD1
TGCGCCAGCAGCCAGGACAGGGGGAACGAGCAGTACTTC
CASSQDRGNEQYF
>TRBJ2-5|NA|TRBV5-1|TRBD1
TGCGCCAGCACCCCCCTGGGGACAGGGGGCAGAGAGACCCAGTACTTC
CASTPLGTGGRETQYF
>TRBJ1-2|NA|TRBV6-6|TRBD1
TGTGCCAGCAGACTTGGCGGGACAGGGGAAGGCTATGGCTACACCTTC
CASRLGGTGEGYGYTF
>TRBJ2-7|NA|TRBV2|NA
TGTGCCAGCAGTGAGAATCAAGGACAGTCGAGCTACGAGCAGTACTTC
CASSENQGQSSYEQYF
>TRBJ2-5|NA|TRBV28|TRBD2
TGTGCCAGCAGTGGGAGGGTTGCCGAGACCCAGTACTTC
CASSGRVAETQYF
>TRBJ1-3|NA|TRBV5-5|TRBD1
TGTGCCAGCAGCCACAGGGGCGATTCTGGAAACACCATATATTTT
CASSHRGDSGNTIYF
>TRBJ1-2|NA|TRBV4-1|TRBD1
TGCGCCAGCAGCCAATTAACCGGGACAGGGGTGGCTGGGGGCTACACCTTC
CASSQLTGTGVAGGYTF
>TRBJ2-7|NA|TRBV25-1|NA
TGTGCCAGCAGTGCGGGGATCAGCTACGAGCAGTACTTC
CASSAGISYEQYF
>TRBJ2-7|NA|TRBV5-8|NA
TGTGCCAGCAGCTTGACCAAGGGCGGCGGGGCTTACGAGCAGTACTTC
CASSLTKGGGAYEQYF
>TRBJ2-4|NA|TRBV7-2|NA
TGTGCCAGCAGCTTCGGAGGGGACCAAAACATTCAGTACTTC
CASSFGGDQNIQYF
>TRBJ1-1|NA|TRBV13|NA
TGTGCCAGCACGGGAGGGCGCAAGCCCAAAGCTTTCTTT
CASTGGRKPKAFF
>TRBJ2-4|NA|TRBV13|NA
TGTGCCAGCAGCACAGCAAGGACAGATCGAAACATTCAGTACTTC
CASSTARTDRNIQYF
>TRBJ1-2|once|TRBV6-6|NA
TGTGCCAGCAGTTATAGCTATGGCTACACCTTC
CASSYSYGYTF
>TRBJ1-5|NA|TRBV15|NA
TGTGCCACCAGCAGAGATCTAGGCCGCAATCAGCCCCAGCATTTT
CATSRDLGRNQPQHF
>TRBJ1-1|NA|TRBV7-9|NA
TGTGCCAGCAGCTTAGGACAGCCAGTTGAAGCTTTCTTT
CASSLGQPVEAFF
>TRBJ1-5|NA|TRBV18|TRBD1
TGTGCCAGCTCACCCGAGACAGGGAGCAATCAGCCCCAGCATTTT
CASSPETGSNQPQHF
>TRBJ1-2|NA|TRBV6-1|NA
TGTGCCAGCACCGAGGGGGGGGCCTATGGCTACACCTTC
CASTEGGAYGYTF